This T cell receptor (beta chain) was identified during a study of T-cell reconstitution after alpha-beta-depleted transplantation in children. Unique molecular identifiers tagged the TCRbeta library. Each CDR3 protein gets one entry after TCRdb re-called the PCR reads with MiXCR. Of fewer than 450,000 distinct CDR3 sequences in the sample, 15% to 20% were seen once. In the case of this clonotype: The antigen is unknown.

Study-wide findings and caveats: Where alpha-beta T cells came from about two months after transplant was reportedly several hundred expanded graft clones.

This TCR was recovered from a male patient aged 2-15 years who had a stem cell transplant for acute lymphoblastic leukemia, so the T cells may come from the graft donor. Sequences were derived from PBMCs, mostly from graft donor cells, sampled 360 days after TCRalphabeta/CD19-depleted stem cell transplant.

CDR3 coding DNA: TGCGCCAGCAGCTTAAAAGGGGGATGGACAGATACGCAGTATTTT. Its translation: CASSLKGGWTDTQYF. V gene TRBV5-1 combines with J gene TRBJ2-3; TRBD1 is a possible D gene (6 bases). V was cut by 2 bases and J by 3 bases, with 13 bases left in between. CDR1 and CDR2 (germline): SGHRS, YFSETQ. The CDR3 loop spans 15 amino acids.